Each of the 10 T cell receptor beta chains below was sequenced from the same sample in a study of CD8 T cells in Susac syndrome. An input of about 0.5 to 1 ug of RNA was subjected to reverse transcription using random hexamers. From the immunoSEQ multiplex PCR reads, TCRdb called clonotypes with MiXCR, one entry per CDR3 protein. The table lists some 130,000 distinct CDR3 sequences, 85% to 95% of them singletons, with over 0.15% in the top ten. Material for sequencing was CD8+ T cells from PBMCs. The receptors originated from a human donor with Susac syndrome.

The J gene is TRBJ2-5, the V gene TRBV6-5; 9 nucleotides match TRBD2. The CDR3 is made up of 14 amino acids. Germline CDR1 reads MNHEY; CDR2 reads SVGAGI. The junction had 3 bases not matched to a gene; V was cut back by 6 bases and J by 1 base. In nucleotides, the CDR3 is TGTGCCAGCAGGGTGACTAGCGGCCAAGAGACCCAGTACTTC. Its protein is CASRVTSGQETQYF.

The chain uses TRBV5-4 and TRBJ2-1; 9 nucleotides agree with TRBD1. Germline V gene data show CDR1 as SGHNT and CDR2 as YYREEE (reference sequence). The CDR3 loop spans 15 amino acids. With V trimmed by 1 base and J by 6 bases, 5 bases remained unmatched. The DNA of the CDR3 is TGTGCCAGCAGCTTGACAGGGGGCCGCATCAATGAGCAGTTCTTC. Translated: CASSLTGGRINEQFF.

This chain uses TRBV4-1 with TRBJ2-7, with D possibly TRBD1 on 6 matching bases. V lost 3 bases and J 2 bases, leaving 8 bases between the germline ends. The CDR3 is 13 amino acids. Germline loops: CDR1 MGHRA, CDR2 YSYEKL. CDR3 DNA: TGCGCCAGCAGCCAGGGGGACACCTACGAGCAGTACTTC. It translates to CASSQGDTYEQYF.

The V call is TRBV20-1, the J call TRBJ2-1; possibly TRBD2 for D (5 bases). CDR1 and CDR2 from the germline V gene are DFQATT and SNEGSKA (reference sequence). Trimming cost V 5 bases and J 1 base, with 12 bases left between them. This CDR3 comprises 14 residues. This CDR3 reads CSAGGPSSYNEQFF. In DNA, the CDR3 is TGCAGTGCTGGCGGGCCCAGTTCCTACAATGAGCAGTTCTTC.

This chain joins TRBV7-9 and TRBJ2-1; 12 bases match TRBD1. The CDR3 totals 15 residues. Trimming took 6 bases from V and 6 from J; bases not matched to a gene: 6. CDR1 and CDR2 from the germline V gene are SEHNR and FQNEAQ (reference sequence). In nucleotides, the CDR3 is TGTGCCAGCAGTCCGGGACAGGGGGCGGTCAATGAGCAGTTCTTC. Translating gives CASSPGQGAVNEQFF.

The chain uses TRBV27 and TRBJ2-7, with 9 bases identical to TRBD2. V lost 5 bases and J lost 1; bases outside the gene matches: 3. Germline lookup yields CDR1 MNHEY and CDR2 SMNVEV (reference sequence). The CDR3 runs 14 residues. CDR3 loop: CASSLSGRSYEQYF. Written as DNA, the CDR3 is TGTGCCAGCAGTCTTAGCGGGAGATCCTACGAGCAGTACTTC.

The chain couples TRBV28 to TRBJ1-2, with 8 bases fitting TRBD1. The CDR3 loop spans 14 amino acids. Germline values: CDR1 MDHEN, CDR2 SYDVKM. V was clipped by 7 bases and J by 7 bases; unmatched bases: 11. CDR3 sequence (DNA): TGTGCCAGCACTTCACTTGGGACAGGCGGTGGCTACACCTTC. It yields the protein CASTSLGTGGGYTF.

The chain is built from TRBV2 and TRBJ2-3; 9 positions agree with TRBD2. CDR3 length: 16 amino acids. CDR1 is SNHLY and CDR2 is FYNNEI in the germline V gene. With V trimmed by 7 bases and J by 4 bases, 12 bases remained unmatched. In DNA, the CDR3 is TGTGCCAGCATGCCTTTGTTAGCGGGAGTTTCAGATACGCAGTATTTT. The encoded protein is CASMPLLAGVSDTQYF.

J is TRBJ2-7 and V is TRBV4-1, with D hard to call. CDR3 size: 16 residues. The V and J ends lost 3 bases and 0 bases respectively, with 15 bases between them. Germline loops: CDR1 MGHRA, CDR2 YSYEKL. The CDR3 sequence: CASSQNGLNPSYEQYF. The CDR3 DNA follows: TGCGCCAGCAGCCAGAACGGCCTTAACCCCTCCTACGAGCAGTACTTC.

V usage is TRBV9 and J usage is TRBJ2-5; 11 bases align to TRBD2. Germline V gives CDR1 SGDLS, CDR2 YYNGEE. The CDR3 totals 18 residues. V was clipped by 3 bases and J by 5 bases; unmatched bases: 15. The CDR3 bases are TGTGCCAGCAGCGACGGGACTAGCGGAACCATTCGTAGGGAGACCCAGTACTTC. It is translated as CASSDGTSGTIRRETQYF.